This T cell receptor beta chain was found in a study of blood T cell repertoires in COVID-19. Study in general: Spain, Italy and the United States supplied samples that represented acute and convalescent COVID-19. Sources were T cells, B-cell-depleted T cells, or PBMCs; the material itself was cDNA or gDNA.

Participants, about 18 to 90 years old, spanned 25 or so US areas. Trimming left V 4 bases short and J 15 bases short, with 28 bases between. Germline V gives CDR1 LGHDT, CDR2 YNNKEL (reference sequence). The length of the CDR3 is 16 residues. Original processing methods: Nucleated cell number was recorded as an estimate derived from reference gene primer amplification. Profiled with immunoSEQ multiplex PCR; TCRdb holds only in-frame clones, not every one. Clone size and V and J calls were adopted from that table, with D and trimming inferred from the DNA. The sample holds 400,000 or so clones; approximately 91% are singletons and the top ten take approximately 2.1%.

The V call is TRBV3-1 (or the pseudogene TRBV3-2), the J call TRBJ2-1, with a tentative D call TRBD2 (7 bases). This receptor was obtained from a woman aged 40 to 50 with acute COVID-19. Sequencing was done on a sample of PBMCs or T cells enriched from blood (not recorded which). CDR3 residues: CASSLGGHDPVERPFF. In DNA form, the CDR3 reads TGTGCCAGCAGCCTGGGGGGGCATGACCCAGTTGAGAGGCCGTTCTTC.